This T cell receptor (beta chain) was obtained from a study of T cells after somatic rescue of genetic block (dated by TCRdb to about 2020). Context from the whole study: What the study looked at was long-term robustness, specifically in a T-cell system that came about through somatic rescue of a genetic block in T-cell development.

The CDR3, cysteine through phenylalanine, is 18 amino acids long. Only the CDR3 DNA stays, 54 bases, in frame from base 1. As encoded in the germline V gene, CDR1 is SGHTS while CDR2 is YDEGEE. Relative to germline, V is missing 0 bases and J is missing 4 bases, with 15 bases of the junction outside any gene match. The receptor library was made with the immunoSEQ multiplex PCR assay. Imported from immuneACCESS, the table was reduced by TCRdb to in-frame sequences with V and J called. These copies leave out some clones; in studies compared against another copy, an unresolved V gene accounts for under half, and the cause of the remainder is not known. This sample holds 9,500 to 15,000 clones; under 85% were observed only once. The ten biggest clones cover just under 20% of the sample. Concerning this clone: Its binding antigen is unknown. Within one base of it there is no much larger clone, and no base qualities were kept.

The clonotype was recovered from a boy under 18. Sequenced input: peripheral blood mononuclear cells (PBMCs). The chain links TRBV5-8 with TRBJ2-5; 7 middle bases align to TRBD1. CDR3 protein: CASSLGGGANIRPETQYF. In nucleotides, the sequence is TGTGCCAGCAGCTTGGGAGGGGGCGCGAACATCCGGCCAGAGACCCAGTACTTC.